The rows below give T cell receptor beta chains drawn from one sample of a study of preoperative IRX-2 immunotherapy in early breast cancer. The table came from immunoSEQ multiplex PCR; TCRdb's copy has only in-frame clones and leaves some out. This sample has roughly 43,000 clones, with 85% to 95% found just once. The specimen was tumor tissue, collected after IRX-2 immunotherapy. These receptors were obtained from a human donor with breast cancer. Both conserved end residues are part of each CDR3. Each record gives: CDR3 protein, CDR3 DNA, V gene, D gene, clone size, J gene. D genes are given only for firm matches. Where a row states a size, it is once, few, many or the class of an expanded clone; other rows omit it.

CASSFGDGNQPQHF TGTGCCAGCAGCTTCGGAGACGGCAATCAGCCCCAGCATTTT TRBV7-9 . . TRBJ1-5
CASSFSQNSAFNEKLFF TGTGCCAGCAGCTTCTCCCAGAACAGCGCCTTTAATGAAAAACTGTTTTTT TRBV7-9 . . TRBJ1-4
CASSVGNYGYTF TGTGCCAGCAGCGTAGGAAACTATGGCTACACCTTC TRBV9 . . TRBJ1-2
CASSPDGVPDTQYF TGTGCCAGCAGCCCGGACGGCGTGCCCGATACGCAGTATTTT TRBV7-9 . . TRBJ2-3
CASTGWLSGANVLTF TGTGCCAGCACCGGCTGGCTCTCTGGGGCCAACGTCCTGACTTTC TRBV6-6 . . TRBJ2-6
CASSEAQGQTQYF TGTGCCAGCAGTGAAGCGCAGGGTCAGACCCAGTACTTC TRBV6-1 . . TRBJ2-5
CASIVLPLWRLNTEAFF TGTGCCAGCATAGTACTGCCCCTGTGGCGCCTGAACACTGAAGCTTTCTTT TRBV6-4 . . TRBJ1-1
CASSLVWSSNQPQHF TGTGCCAGCAGCCTCGTATGGAGTAGCAATCAGCCCCAGCATTTT TRBV7-2 . . TRBJ1-5
CASSSQRAFRQYF TGTGCCAGCAGTTCACAGAGGGCCTTCCGTCAGTATTTT TRBV27 . . TRBJ2-3
CASRQETFNYGYTF TGTGCCAGCAGGCAAGAGACCTTTAACTATGGCTACACCTTC TRBV28 . . TRBJ1-2
CASSIRGRNTEAFF TGTGCCAGTAGTATCAGGGGGCGAAACACTGAAGCTTTCTTT TRBV19 TRBD1 . TRBJ1-1
CASSLAGETQYF TGTGCCAGCAGCTTAGCGGGGGAGACCCAGTACTTC TRBV7-9 . . TRBJ2-5
CAWESLANTEAFF TGTGCCTGGGAATCATTAGCGAACACTGAAGCTTTCTTT TRBV30 . few TRBJ1-1
CASSLAVTNYGYTF TGTGCCAGCAGCTTGGCCGTCACTAACTATGGCTACACCTTC TRBV5-4 . . TRBJ1-2
CASSFSRGGGFSYEQYF TGTGCCAGCAGCTTCTCACGGGGCGGGGGATTCTCCTACGAGCAGTACTTC TRBV5-6 TRBD2 . TRBJ2-7
CASRQDLTDTQYF TGTGCCAGCAGGCAGGATCTCACAGATACGCAGTATTTT TRBV28 . . TRBJ2-3
CATETPGTDEQYF TGTGCCACCGAGACTCCGGGGACCGACGAGCAGTACTTC TRBV28 . . TRBJ2-7
CASSLGGATDTQYF TGTGCCAGCAGCCTCGGGGGGGCAACAGATACGCAGTATTTT TRBV5-4 TRBD2 . TRBJ2-3
CASSYVAGTDTQYF TGTGCCAGCAGTTACGTGGCGGGCACAGATACGCAGTATTTT TRBV6-5 . once TRBJ2-3
CASSSERDEADTQYF TGTGCCAGCAGTTCCGAGCGGGATGAGGCAGATACGCAGTATTTT TRBV28 TRBD2 . TRBJ2-3
CASSLGTLNVNTEAFF TGCGCCAGCAGCCTGGGAACTCTTAATGTGAACACTGAAGCTTTCTTT TRBV4-3 . . TRBJ1-1
CAISQQNQPQHF TGTGCCATCAGCCAACAGAATCAGCCCCAGCATTTT TRBV10-3 . . TRBJ1-5
CASSHMTGRSGNTIYF TGTGCCAGCAGCCACATGACAGGCCGCTCTGGAAACACCATATATTTT TRBV21-1 . . TRBJ1-3
CASSWTSVEQYF TGTGCCAGCAGTTGGACTAGCGTTGAGCAGTACTTC TRBV2 TRBD2 . TRBJ2-7
CASSPGLAVLYEQYF TGTGCCAGCAGTCCGGGACTAGCGGTGCTCTACGAGCAGTACTTC TRBV11-2 TRBD2 . TRBJ2-7
CARRRADRGVRETQYF TGTGCCAGGAGGAGGGCGGACAGGGGGGTTAGAGAGACCCAGTACTTC TRBV6-8 TRBD1 . TRBJ2-5
CASSFAPMNTEAFF TGTGCCAGCAGCTTCGCCCCGATGAACACTGAAGCTTTCTTT TRBV7-2 . . TRBJ1-1
CASGLFTGTILFEQYF TGTGCTAGTGGTTTGTTCACCGGGACAATCCTTTTCGAGCAGTACTTC TRBV12-5 . . TRBJ2-7
CASSLGQGHYEQYF TGCGCCAGCAGCCTGGGACAGGGTCACTACGAGCAGTACTTC TRBV5-1 TRBD1 . TRBJ2-7
CASSPDRGGNTIYF TGTGCCAGTAGCCCGGACAGGGGGGGAAACACCATATATTTT TRBV19 TRBD1 . TRBJ1-3
CSWEVATNEKLFF TGCAGTTGGGAAGTTGCAACTAATGAAAAACTGTTTTTT TRBV29-1 . . TRBJ1-4
CASSSELAGVYEQYF TGTGCCAGCAGTTCGGAACTAGCGGGAGTTTACGAGCAGTACTTC TRBV28 TRBD2 . TRBJ2-7
CASSSEGDQPQHF TGTGCCAGCAGCTCAGAGGGGGACCAGCCCCAGCATTTT TRBV7-2 . once TRBJ1-5
CASSLNEGRGYTF TGTGCCAGCAGCTTAAATGAGGGGCGGGGCTACACCTTC TRBV7-3 . . TRBJ1-2
CAWSADRAGELFF TGTGCCTGGAGTGCGGACAGGGCCGGGGAGCTGTTTTTT TRBV30 TRBD1 . TRBJ2-2
CASSDFTGVAFF TGTGCCAGCAGTGATTTCACAGGGGTAGCTTTCTTT TRBV6-4 TRBD1 . TRBJ1-1
CASSLSPSYNEQFF TGTGCCAGCAGCTTAAGTCCCTCCTACAATGAGCAGTTCTTC TRBV7-3 . . TRBJ2-1
CASSPVGRAEQYF TGTGCCAGCAGCCCAGTGGGGAGGGCCGAGCAGTACTTC TRBV25-1 TRBD2 . TRBJ2-7
CASRPSGGADTQYF TGTGCCAGTCGCCCTAGCGGGGGGGCAGATACGCAGTATTTT TRBV19 TRBD2 . TRBJ2-3
CSVVVAGQGKTEAFF TGCAGCGTTGTAGTGGCGGGACAGGGAAAAACTGAAGCTTTCTTT TRBV29-1 TRBD1 . TRBJ1-1